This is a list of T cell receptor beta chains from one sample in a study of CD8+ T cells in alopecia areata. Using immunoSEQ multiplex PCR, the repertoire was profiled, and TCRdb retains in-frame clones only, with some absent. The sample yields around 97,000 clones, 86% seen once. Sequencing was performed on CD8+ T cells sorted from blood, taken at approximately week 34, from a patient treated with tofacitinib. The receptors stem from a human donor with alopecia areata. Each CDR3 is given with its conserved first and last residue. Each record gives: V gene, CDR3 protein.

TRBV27 CASSLSSSGGTDTQYF
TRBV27 CATARVSEQYF
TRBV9 CASSTGTPDTQYF
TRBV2 CASSDRQDPLYGYTF
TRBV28 CASSIPGLANYGYTF
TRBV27 CASSSWTGGKAGELFF
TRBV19 CASSGDHEQYF
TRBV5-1 CASSSGLAGVTDTQYF
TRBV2 CAGRTGTGPYEQYF
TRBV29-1 CSGLQGDYGYTF
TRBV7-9 CASSFLGTANTGELFF
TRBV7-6 CASSLIGEGGNIQYF
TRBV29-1 CSVEGMAKSYNEQFF
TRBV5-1 CASRERPGNEQFF
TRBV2 CASRDLDEQYF
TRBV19 CASSIGWDGADTQYF
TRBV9 CASSVGRESYITDTQYF
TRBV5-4 CASSLVGSGQGYEQYF
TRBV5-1 CASSSGRGTYEQYF
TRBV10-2 CASLGGGYEQYF
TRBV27 CASSTPFEVDRGEQYF
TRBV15 CATSSASLQINEQFF
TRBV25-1 CASRHFRRFPPNTEAFF
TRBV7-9 CASSLDTLYEQYF
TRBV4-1 CASSLIRRIESTDTQYF